This TCR beta chain was sequenced for a study of T cells in Graves' hyperthyroidism and ophthalmopathy. Not enrolled were patients with uncontrolled infection, other autoimmune disease, pregnancy or lactation. Germline-derived CDR1 and CDR2 are DFQATT and SNEGSKA (reference sequence). This CDR3 spans 11 amino acids. Trimming took off 6 bases at V and 11 bases at J, with 14 bases between the two ends. Amplified TCR beta CDR3 regions came from RNA transcripts. When the TCR CDR3 underwent first-round RT-PCR, the HTBI primer set was used. TCRdb processed the multiplex PCR reads anew with MiXCR; each CDR3 protein has one entry. The sample lists some 180,000 distinct CDR3 sequences, about a sixth occurring once.

The chain carries TRBV20-1 and TRBJ1-5; D unresolved. Sequenced material: blood. The receptor comes from a woman aged 45-60 years with Graves' hyperthyroidism. CDR3 coding DNA: TGCAGTGCCCTCCAGGAGGTAGCCCAGCATTTT. It is translated as CSALQEVAQHF.